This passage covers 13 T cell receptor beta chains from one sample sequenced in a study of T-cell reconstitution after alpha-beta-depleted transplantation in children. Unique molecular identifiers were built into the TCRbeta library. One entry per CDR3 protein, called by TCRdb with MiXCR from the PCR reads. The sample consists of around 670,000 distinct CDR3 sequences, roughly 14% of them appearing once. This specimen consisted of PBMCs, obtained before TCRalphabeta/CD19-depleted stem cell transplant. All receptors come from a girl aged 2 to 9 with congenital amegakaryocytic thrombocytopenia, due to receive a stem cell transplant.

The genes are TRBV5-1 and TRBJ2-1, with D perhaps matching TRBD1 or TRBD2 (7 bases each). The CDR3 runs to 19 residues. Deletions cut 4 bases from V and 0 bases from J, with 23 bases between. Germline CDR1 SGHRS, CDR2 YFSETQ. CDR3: CASSPGQYTLAASYNEQFF. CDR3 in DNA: TGCGCCAGCAGCCCGGGACAGTACACCCTAGCGGCCTCCTACAATGAGCAGTTCTTC.

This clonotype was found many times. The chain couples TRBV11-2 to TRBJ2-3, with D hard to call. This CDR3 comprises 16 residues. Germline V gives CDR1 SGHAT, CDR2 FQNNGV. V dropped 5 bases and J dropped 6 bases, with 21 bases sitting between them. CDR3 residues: CASSQGDTRGWDTQYF. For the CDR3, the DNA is TGTGCCAGCAGCCAAGGTGACACGCGTGGATGGGATACGCAGTATTTT.

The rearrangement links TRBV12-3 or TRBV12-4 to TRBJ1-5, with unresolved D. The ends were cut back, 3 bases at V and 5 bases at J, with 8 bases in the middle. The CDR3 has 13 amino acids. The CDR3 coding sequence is TGTGCCAGCAGTTTGACACCTGATCAGCCCCAGCATTTT. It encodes CASSLTPDQPQHF.

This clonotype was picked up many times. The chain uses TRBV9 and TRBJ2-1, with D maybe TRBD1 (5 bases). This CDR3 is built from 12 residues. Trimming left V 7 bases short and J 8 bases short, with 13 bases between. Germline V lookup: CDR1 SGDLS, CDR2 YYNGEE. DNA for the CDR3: TGTGCCAGCCAACAGGAGCTCGATGAGCAGTTCTTC. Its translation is CASQQELDEQFF.

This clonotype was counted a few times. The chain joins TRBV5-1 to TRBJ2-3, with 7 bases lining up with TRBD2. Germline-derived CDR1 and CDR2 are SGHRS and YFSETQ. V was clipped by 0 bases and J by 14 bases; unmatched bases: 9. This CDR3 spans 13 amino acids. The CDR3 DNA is TGCGCCAGCAGCTTGGTTCGTGCGGGAGTAGGGTATTTT. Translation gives CASSLVRAGVGYF. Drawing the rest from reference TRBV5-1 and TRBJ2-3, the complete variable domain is KAGVTQTPRYLIKTRGQQVTLSCSPISGHRSVSWYQQTPGQGLQFLFEYFSETQRNKGNFPGRFSGRQFSNSRSEMNVSTLELGDSALYLCASSLVRAGVGYFGPGTRLTVL.

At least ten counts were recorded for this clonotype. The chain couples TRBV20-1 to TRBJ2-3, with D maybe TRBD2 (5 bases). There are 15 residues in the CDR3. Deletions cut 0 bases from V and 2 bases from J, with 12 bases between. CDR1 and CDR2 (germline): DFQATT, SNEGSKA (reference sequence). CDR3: CSARDPGIYTDTQYF. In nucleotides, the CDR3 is TGCAGTGCTAGAGATCCCGGGATCTACACAGATACGCAGTATTTT.

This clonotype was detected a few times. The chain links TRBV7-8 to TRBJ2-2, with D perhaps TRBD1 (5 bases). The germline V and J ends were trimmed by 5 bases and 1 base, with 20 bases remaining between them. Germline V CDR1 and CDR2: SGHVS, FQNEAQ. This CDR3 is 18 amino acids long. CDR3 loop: CASSTRQKTDKNTGELFF. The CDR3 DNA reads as TGTGCCAGCAGCACACGCCAGAAGACAGATAAGAACACCGGGGAGCTGTTTTTT.

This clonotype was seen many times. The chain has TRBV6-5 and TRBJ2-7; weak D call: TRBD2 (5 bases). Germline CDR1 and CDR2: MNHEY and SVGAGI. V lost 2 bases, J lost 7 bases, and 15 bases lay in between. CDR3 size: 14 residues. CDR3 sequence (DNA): TGTGCCAGCAGTTACGCTCTCTCGCCGGGAGAGCAGTACTTC. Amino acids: CASSYALSPGEQYF.

The CDR3 sequence is CASSRRLAGANEQFF. As DNA, the CDR3 is TGTGCCAGCAGCCGGAGACTAGCGGGAGCCAATGAGCAGTTCTTC. The rearrangement uses TRBV9 and TRBJ2-1, with TRBD2 matching 12 bases. CDR1 and CDR2 (germline): SGDLS, YYNGEE. V shed 4 bases and J 6 bases; nucleotides not matched to a gene: 5. The CDR3 contains 15 residues. Using reference TRBV9 and TRBJ2-1 for the parts outside the CDR3, the full variable domain is DSGVTQTPKHLITATGQRVTLRCSPRSGDLSVYWYQQSLDQGLQFLIQYYNGEERAKGNILERFSAQQFPDLHSELNLSSLELGDSALYFCASSRRLAGANEQFFGPGTRLTVL.

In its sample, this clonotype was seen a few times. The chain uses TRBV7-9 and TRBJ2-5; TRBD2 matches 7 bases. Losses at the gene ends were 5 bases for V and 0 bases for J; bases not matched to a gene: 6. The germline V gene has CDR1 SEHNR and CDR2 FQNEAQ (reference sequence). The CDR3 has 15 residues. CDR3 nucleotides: TGTGCCAGCAGCCCAACTAGCGCATACCAAGAGACCCAGTACTTC. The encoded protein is CASSPTSAYQETQYF.

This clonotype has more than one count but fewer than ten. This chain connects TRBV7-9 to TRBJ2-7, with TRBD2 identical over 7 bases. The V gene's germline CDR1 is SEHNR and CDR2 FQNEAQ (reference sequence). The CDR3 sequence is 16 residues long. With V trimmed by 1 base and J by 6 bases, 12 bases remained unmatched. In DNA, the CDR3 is TGTGCCAGCAGCTTAGTTCTCTGGCGGGAGAGTTTCGAGCAGTACTTC. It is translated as CASSLVLWRESFEQYF.

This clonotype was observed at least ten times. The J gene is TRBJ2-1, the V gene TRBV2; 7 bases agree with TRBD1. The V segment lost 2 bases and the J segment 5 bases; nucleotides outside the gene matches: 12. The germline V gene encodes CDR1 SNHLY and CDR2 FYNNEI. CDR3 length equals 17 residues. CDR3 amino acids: CASSELPGPRGHNEQFF. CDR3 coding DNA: TGTGCCAGCAGTGAACTCCCCGGGCCTAGGGGGCACAATGAGCAGTTCTTC.

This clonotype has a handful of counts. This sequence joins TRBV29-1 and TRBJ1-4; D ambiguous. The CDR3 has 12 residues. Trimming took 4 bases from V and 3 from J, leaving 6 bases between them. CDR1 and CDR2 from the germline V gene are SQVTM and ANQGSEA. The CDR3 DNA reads TGCAGCGTTGCAGGATCTAATGAAAAACTGTTTTTT. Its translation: CSVAGSNEKLFF.